This TCR beta chain was documented in a study of T cells in Graves' hyperthyroidism and ophthalmopathy. Study background: Peripheral blood collection took place at initial diagnosis, before any treatment. Study outcomes and limitations: Within blood appeared most thyroid clonotypes that had expanded above 0.001.

This clonotype was counted at least ten times. Its specificity is not known. Each ophthalmopathy patient scored at least 3 on the Clinical Activity Score and at least 4 on NOSPECS grade, with duration under 3 months. Diagnostic decisions used clinical symptoms, serum thyroxine and TRAb, thyroid ultrasound and orbital computed tomography. The CDR3 spans 15 residues. With 4 bases removed from V and 2 bases from J, the gap between germline ends came to 14 bases. The germline CDR1 and CDR2 sequences are SEHNR and FQNEAQ (reference sequence). The CDR3 regions of TCR beta were amplified from RNA transcripts. First-round RT-PCR of the TCR CDR3 relied on the HTBI primer set. TCRdb redid the calling of the multiplex PCR reads with MiXCR, one entry per CDR3 protein. The data contain more than 500,000 distinct CDR3 sequences, around 15% of them singletons.

The source material was blood. The receptor's source is a woman aged 40 to 50 with Graves' ophthalmopathy. The rearrangement joins TRBV7-9 to TRBJ1-2; D unresolved. The CDR3 region has the DNA TGTGCCAGCAGCTCCCTCTTGGAACGGAACTATGGCTACACCTTC. This translates into CASSSLLERNYGYTF.